Listed below are T cell receptor beta chains from one sample, sequenced in a study of T cell responses to AZD1222 COVID-19 vaccine. Profiled with immunoSEQ multiplex PCR; TCRdb holds only in-frame clones, not every one. The sample gives some 88,000 clones, about nine tenths of which show up once; approximately 5% is in the top ten. This specimen consisted of peripheral blood, obtained 28 days after the second AZD1222 dose. These receptor sequences come from an adult who received the AZD1222 COVID-19 vaccine. CDR3s include the opening cysteine and the closing phenylalanine or tryptophan. The D gene is left open where the match is weak. Rows may omit the clone size; those that give it use once, few, many or a size class.

TRBD1	TRBV11-3	TRBJ2-1	NA	CASSPGTAYNEQFF	TGTGCCAGCAGTCCCGGGACAGCCTACAATGAGCAGTTCTTC
NA	TRBV7-2	TRBJ1-3	NA	CASSPSQGTAFNTIYF	TGTGCCAGCAGCCCCTCTCAGGGTACAGCTTTCAACACCATATATTTT
NA	TRBV27	TRBJ2-2	NA	CASSLAWALHTGELFF	TGTGCCAGCAGTTTAGCGTGGGCTTTGCACACCGGGGAGCTGTTTTTT
TRBD2	TRBV15	TRBJ2-1	once	CATSRDRGVVQISYNEQFF	TGTGCCACCAGCAGAGATCGGGGGGTCGTACAGATCTCCTACAATGAGCAGTTCTTC
TRBD1	TRBV11-3	TRBJ2-7	NA	CASSSRQGEQYF	TGTGCCAGCAGCTCCCGACAGGGAGAGCAGTACTTC
TRBD1	TRBV14	TRBJ2-7	few	CASSHSSGTVAYEQYF	TGTGCCAGCAGCCACTCATCCGGGACAGTCGCCTACGAGCAGTACTTC
TRBD1	TRBV28	TRBJ1-2	NA	CASSLRGQGGGYTF	TGTGCCAGCAGTTTAAGGGGACAGGGAGGTGGCTACACCTTC
NA	TRBV19	TRBJ2-2	once	CASSTGTPPPQGELFF	TGTGCCAGTAGTACCGGGACCCCCCCTCCTCAGGGGGAGCTGTTTTTT
NA	TRBV5-1	TRBJ2-2	NA	CASIESDTRSTGELFF	TGCGCCAGCATCGAATCGGACACTCGTTCTACCGGGGAGCTGTTTTTT
NA	TRBV27	TRBJ1-4	once	CASSQGLTEKLFF	TGTGCCAGCAGTCAGGGGCTGACTGAAAAACTGTTTTTT
NA	TRBV5-4	TRBJ1-1	few	CASSKTTGNEAFF	TGTGCCAGCAGTAAAACCACAGGGAATGAAGCTTTCTTT
TRBD2	TRBV28	TRBJ2-1	NA	CASSLIAGPDLNEQFF	TGTGCCAGCAGCCTTATAGCGGGGCCCGATCTCAATGAGCAGTTCTTC
NA	TRBV5-1	TRBJ1-5	NA	CASSLVGGNQPQHF	TGCGCCAGCAGCTTGGTCGGGGGCAATCAGCCCCAGCATTTT
NA	TRBV7-8	TRBJ1-6	NA	CASSLQTDSPLHF	TGTGCCAGCAGCCTCCAGACGGATTCACCCCTCCACTTT
NA	TRBV10-3	TRBJ1-5	few	CATRDAGDQPQHF	TGTGCCACCCGGGACGCCGGAGACCAGCCCCAGCATTTT
TRBD1	TRBV19	TRBJ1-2	NA	CASSTTGKSGGYTF	TGTGCCAGTAGTACGACAGGGAAGTCGGGGGGCTACACCTTC
NA	TRBV30	TRBJ2-7	once	CAWSAQAEQYF	TGTGCCTGGAGTGCCCAGGCCGAGCAGTACTTC
TRBD1	TRBV2	TRBJ2-2	NA	CAKMTGETGELFF	TGTGCCAAGATGACAGGGGAAACCGGGGAGCTGTTTTTT
NA	TRBV5-4	TRBJ1-1	NA	CASSLVGRVETEAFF	TGTGCCAGCAGCTTGGTGGGTAGGGTCGAAACTGAAGCTTTCTTT
NA	TRBV11-3	TRBJ2-7	NA	CASSSSEARDEQYF	TGTGCCAGCAGCTCCTCGGAGGCTCGGGACGAGCAGTACTTC
TRBD1	TRBV5-6	TRBJ1-5	NA	CASSLQGAANQPQHF	TGTGCCAGCAGCTTACAGGGGGCGGCGAATCAGCCCCAGCATTTT
TRBD1	TRBV11-2	TRBJ1-6	NA	CASSPWTGNNSPLHF	TGTGCCAGCAGCCCCTGGACAGGGAATAATTCACCCCTCCACTTT
NA	TRBV18	TRBJ2-7	NA	CASSGEKGPYEQYF	TGTGCCAGCTCAGGGGAGAAGGGTCCATACGAGCAGTACTTC
NA	TRBV7-2	TRBJ1-1	NA	CASSPTGMSTEAFF	TGTGCCAGCAGCCCCACAGGGATGAGCACTGAAGCTTTCTTT
NA	TRBV28	TRBJ2-1	NA	CASSPRMEQFF	TGTGCCAGCAGTCCCCGAATGGAGCAGTTCTTC
NA	TRBV7-9	TRBJ2-7	NA	CASSLSGTGLFREQYF	TGTGCCAGCAGCTTAAGCGGGACAGGTCTTTTCCGCGAGCAGTACTTC
NA	TRBV4-1	TRBJ1-1	NA	CASSQVEGHAEAFF	TGCGCCAGCAGCCAAGTCGAGGGGCACGCTGAAGCTTTCTTT